Shown below are 13 T cell receptor beta chains from a single sample sequenced in a study of T cell responses to AZD1222 COVID-19 vaccine (dated by TCRdb to the early 2020s). This specimen's time point label, per the study, means: baseline before first vaccination. This sample's treatment or condition label indicates: meningococcal conjugate vaccine given as trial control. The library was obtained by the immunoSEQ multiplex PCR assay. The table comes from immuneACCESS by way of TCRdb, which keeps in-frame sequences with V and J called. Part of the clones is missing from these tables; in studies checked, under half for an unresolved V gene and the rest for unknown reasons. This sample comprises about 100,000 clones, more than 75% of them detected only once. In total, the top ten clones hold just over 4% of the sample. The specimen comprised peripheral blood, sampled on day 0 of MenACWY control vaccination. The source is an adult in good health.

CDR3 sequence: CAIRDEVYNEQFF. In nucleotides, the CDR3 is TGTGCTATACGGGATGAGGTTTACAATGAGCAGTTCTTC. The chain links TRBV28 to TRBJ2-1, with D perhaps TRBD2 (5 bases). The germline V gene encodes CDR1 MDHEN and CDR2 SYDVKM. The CDR3 is 13 residues long.

This sequence joins TRBV20-1 and TRBJ2-5, with a weak D call TRBD2 (6 bases). Germline-derived CDR1 and CDR2 are DFQATT and SNEGSKA (reference sequence). The CDR3 totals 13 residues. Trimming stripped 5 bases from V and 3 bases from J, with 13 bases between. For the CDR3, the DNA is TGCAGTGCTCGTGGCCGGGGGAAAGAGACCCAGTACTTC. Translation gives CSARGRGKETQYF.

The chain carries TRBV18 and TRBJ1-5; 9 bases map to TRBD1. This CDR3 contains 14 residues. CDR1 KGHSH and CDR2 LQKENI come from the germline V gene. V shed 6 bases and J 5 bases; nucleotides not matched to a gene: 5. The CDR3 region has the DNA TGTGCCAGCTCGTGGGGACAGGGAGATCAGCCCCAGCATTTT. It translates to CASSWGQGDQPQHF.

This clone was recorded once. This chain connects TRBV6-5 to TRBJ2-2; D may be TRBD2 (5 bases). This CDR3 contains 14 residues. Between the trimmed V and J ends, which lost 6 bases and 6 bases, there was a span of 14 bases. Per the germline V gene, CDR1 is MNHEY and CDR2 is SVGAGI. In nucleotides, the CDR3 is TGTGCCAGCAGGTCGGGGTATGTCGCCGGGGAGCTGTTTTTT. It encodes CASRSGYVAGELFF.

The chain is built from TRBV5-1 and TRBJ1-1; D unclear. CDR3 length: 14 amino acids. Trimming stripped 4 bases from V and 1 base from J, with 11 bases between. Germline lookup yields CDR1 SGHRS and CDR2 YFSETQ. This CDR3 is CASSPHGGNTEAFF. In DNA form, the CDR3 reads TGCGCCAGCAGCCCCCATGGCGGGAACACTGAAGCTTTCTTT.

Concerning this clone itself: A junction boundary mismatches the germline segment, possibly from a read error. The chain is built from TRBV7-2 and TRBJ2-5; D could derive from TRBD1 or TRBD2 (6 bases each). CDR3 length: 14 residues. The germline V gene encodes CDR1 SGHTA and CDR2 FQGNSA. The CDR3 region has the DNA TGTGCCAGCAGCTTAGCGGGGGGCCAAGGGACCCAGTACTTC. This sequence encodes CASSLAGGQGTQYF.

CDR3: CASRASGGGSEKLFF. In DNA, the CDR3 is TGTGCCAGCAGGGCTAGTGGAGGCGGGAGTGAAAAACTGTTTTTT. The V and J genes are TRBV3-1 (or the pseudogene TRBV3-2) and TRBJ1-4; D unresolved. The ends were cut back, 6 bases at V and 7 bases at J, with 18 bases in the middle. Per the germline V gene, CDR1 is LGHDT and CDR2 is YNNKEL (reference sequence). The CDR3 runs 15 residues.

The chain couples TRBV28 to TRBJ1-4, with D unclear. The germline V gene encodes CDR1 MDHEN and CDR2 SYDVKM. The V end was cut by 6 bases, the J end by 4 bases, with 12 bases between. The CDR3 covers 14 residues. The CDR3 sequence: CASRPETGNEKLFF. In DNA, the CDR3 is TGTGCCAGCAGACCCGAGACGGGTAATGAAAAACTGTTTTTT.

This clone was counted a few times. The chain recombines TRBV27 with TRBJ2-7; D is unclear. The CDR3 is 17 amino acids. CDR1 MNHEY and CDR2 SMNVEV come from the germline V gene (reference sequence). Trimming took 5 bases from V and 0 from J, leaving 20 bases between them. The CDR3 sequence: CASSTPKGNLSSYEQYF. The CDR3 DNA reads as TGTGCCAGCAGTACCCCGAAAGGGAACCTGAGCTCCTACGAGCAGTACTTC.

This clone was recorded only once. The chain combines TRBV11-2 with TRBJ2-3; D is uncertain. Germline loops: CDR1 SGHAT, CDR2 FQNNGV. V dropped 5 bases and J dropped 4 bases, with 13 bases sitting between them. There are 14 residues in the CDR3. In DNA form, the CDR3 reads TGTGCCAGCAGCCCACTAAAGGCCCCAGATACGCAGTATTTT. Residues: CASSPLKAPDTQYF.

The J gene is TRBJ2-1, the V gene TRBV7-3, with D maybe TRBD1 (6 bases). V lost 5 bases, J lost 4 bases, and 15 bases lay in between. CDR3 length: 15 amino acids. Germline-derived CDR1 and CDR2 are SGHTA and FQGTGA. CDR3: CASSVGTRDYNEQFF. The CDR3 bases are TGTGCCAGCAGCGTAGGGACAAGGGATTACAATGAGCAGTTCTTC.

The chain combines TRBV11-3 with TRBJ2-5; D gene ambiguous. Looked up from germline, CDR1 is SGHNT and CDR2 is YENEEA. The germline V and J ends were trimmed by 0 bases and 4 bases, with 3 bases remaining between them. The CDR3 has 12 residues. The CDR3 region is CASSLEGETQYF. In nucleotides, the CDR3 is TGTGCCAGCAGCTTAGAGGGAGAGACCCAGTACTTC.

The genes are TRBV28 and TRBJ1-6; a possible D gene is TRBD1 (6 bases). The length of the CDR3 is 15 residues. V was clipped by 6 bases and J by 6 bases, with 15 bases between them. CDR1 MDHEN and CDR2 SYDVKM come from the germline V gene. CDR3 residues: CASSSPTGGNSPLHF. DNA of the CDR3: TGTGCCAGCAGCTCTCCGACAGGAGGTAATTCACCCCTCCACTTT.